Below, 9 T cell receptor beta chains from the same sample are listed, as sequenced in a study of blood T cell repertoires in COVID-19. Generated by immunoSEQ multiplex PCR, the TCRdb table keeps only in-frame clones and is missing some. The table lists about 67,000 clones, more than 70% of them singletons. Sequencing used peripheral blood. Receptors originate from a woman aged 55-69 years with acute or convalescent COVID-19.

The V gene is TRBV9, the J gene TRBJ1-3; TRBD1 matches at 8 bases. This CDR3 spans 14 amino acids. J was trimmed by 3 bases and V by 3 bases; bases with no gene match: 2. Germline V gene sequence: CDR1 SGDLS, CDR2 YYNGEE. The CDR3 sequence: CASSATGGGNTIYF. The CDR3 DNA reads TGTGCCAGCAGCGCCACAGGGGGTGGAAACACCATATATTTT. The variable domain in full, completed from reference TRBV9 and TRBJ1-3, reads DSGVTQTPKHLITATGQRVTLRCSPRSGDLSVYWYQQSLDQGLQFLIQYYNGEERAKGNILERFSAQQFPDLHSELNLSSLELGDSALYFCASSATGGGNTIYFGEGSWLTVV.

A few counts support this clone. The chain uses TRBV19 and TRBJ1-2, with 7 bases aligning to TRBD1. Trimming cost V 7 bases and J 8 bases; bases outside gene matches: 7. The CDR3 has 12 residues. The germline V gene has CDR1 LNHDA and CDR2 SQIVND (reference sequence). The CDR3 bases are TGTGCCAGTAATCAGGGGGTAGGCGGCTACACCTTC. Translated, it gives CASNQGVGGYTF.

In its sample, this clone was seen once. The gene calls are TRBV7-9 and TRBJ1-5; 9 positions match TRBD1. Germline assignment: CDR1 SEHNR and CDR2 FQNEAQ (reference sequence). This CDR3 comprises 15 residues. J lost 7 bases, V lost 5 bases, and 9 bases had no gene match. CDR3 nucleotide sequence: TGTGCCAGCAGCCCCGGGACAGGGATTAGGCAGCCCCAGCATTTT. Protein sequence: CASSPGTGIRQPQHF.

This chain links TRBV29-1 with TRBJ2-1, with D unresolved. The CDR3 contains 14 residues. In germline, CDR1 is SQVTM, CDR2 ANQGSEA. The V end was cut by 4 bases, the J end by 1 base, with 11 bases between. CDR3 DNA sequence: TGCAGCGTTGTAGGTTGGCGGTCCTACAATGAGCAGTTCTTC. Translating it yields CSVVGWRSYNEQFF.

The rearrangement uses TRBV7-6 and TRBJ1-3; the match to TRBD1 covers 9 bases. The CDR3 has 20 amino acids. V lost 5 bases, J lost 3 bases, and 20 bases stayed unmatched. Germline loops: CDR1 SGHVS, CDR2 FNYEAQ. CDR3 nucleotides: TGTGCCAGCAGCAGATCGCCGGGACAGGGATACTCGTCGGATGGAAACACCATATATTTT. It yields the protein CASSRSPGQGYSSDGNTIYF.

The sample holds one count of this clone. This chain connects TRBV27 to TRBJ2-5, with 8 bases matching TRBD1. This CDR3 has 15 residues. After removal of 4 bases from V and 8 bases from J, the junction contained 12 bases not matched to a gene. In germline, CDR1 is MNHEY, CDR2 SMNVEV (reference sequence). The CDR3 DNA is TGTGCCAGCAGTTCACCGGGACAGGATGCGGTAACCCAGTACTTC. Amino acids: CASSSPGQDAVTQYF.

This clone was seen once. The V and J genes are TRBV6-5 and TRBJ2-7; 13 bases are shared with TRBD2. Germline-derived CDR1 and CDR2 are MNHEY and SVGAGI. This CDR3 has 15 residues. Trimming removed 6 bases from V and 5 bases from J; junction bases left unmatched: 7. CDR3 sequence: CASRTLAGGPNEQYF. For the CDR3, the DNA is TGTGCCAGCAGGACACTAGCGGGGGGGCCTAACGAGCAGTACTTC.

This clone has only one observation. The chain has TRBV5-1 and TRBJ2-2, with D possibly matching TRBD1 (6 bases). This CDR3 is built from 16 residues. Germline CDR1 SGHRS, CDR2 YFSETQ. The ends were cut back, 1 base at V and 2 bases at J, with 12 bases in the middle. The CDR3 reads CASSLSTGTNTGELFF. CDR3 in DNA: TGCGCCAGCAGCTTGAGTACTGGGACAAACACCGGGGAGCTGTTTTTT.

CDR3 loop: CAITGAGVLEQYF. The CDR3 DNA reads TGTGCCATCACCGGGGCGGGAGTACTAGAGCAGTACTTC. This chain uses TRBV10-3 with TRBJ2-7; 7 nucleotides agree with TRBD2. The junction had 10 bases not matched to a gene; V was cut back by 7 bases and J by 7 bases. Germline lookup yields CDR1 ENHRY and CDR2 SYGVKD. CDR3 length: 13 residues.